The clone carrying this TCR beta chain was observed a few times. Its antigen is currently unknown. V was clipped by 5 bases and J by 6 bases, with 13 bases between them. The CDR3 has 13 residues. Donors were all healthy Caucasians. The source of the sample is a study of identical twins. Study-level results: For out-of-frame alpha sequences shared by twins, low generation probability was in excess.

One entry per CDR3 protein, called by TCRdb with MiXCR from the 5' RACE reads. The sample has around 1.7 million distinct CDR3 sequences, around 33% seen once. This TCR came from a newborn girl in good health. Sequenced sample: cord blood. This chain joins TRBV12-3 or TRBV12-4 and TRBJ1-2; D is ambiguous. The chain's CDR3 is CASSPGGVDGYTF. The CDR3 DNA reads as TGTGCCAGCAGTCCCGGTGGGGTAGATGGCTACACCTTC.